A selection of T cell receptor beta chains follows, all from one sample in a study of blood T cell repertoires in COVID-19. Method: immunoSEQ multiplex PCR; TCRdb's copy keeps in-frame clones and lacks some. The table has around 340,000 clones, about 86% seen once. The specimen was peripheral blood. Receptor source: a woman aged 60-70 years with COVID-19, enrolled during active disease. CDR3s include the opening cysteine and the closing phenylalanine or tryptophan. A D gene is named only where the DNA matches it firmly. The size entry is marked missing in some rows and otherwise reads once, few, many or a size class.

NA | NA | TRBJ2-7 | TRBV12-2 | CASRLALPRGSSYEQYF | TGTGCAAGTCGCTTAGCTCTTCCGCGGGGAAGCTCCTACGAGCAGTACTTC
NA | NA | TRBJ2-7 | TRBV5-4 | CASSFASSEQYF | TGTGCCAGCAGCTTCGCGAGTTCCGAGCAGTACTTC
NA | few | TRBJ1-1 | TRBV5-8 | CAGGGPGTRRTEAFF | TGTGCCGGGGGAGGGCCAGGGACGAGGCGCACTGAAGCTTTCTTT
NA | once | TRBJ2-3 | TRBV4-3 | CASSQDGAGSTDTQYF | TGCGCCAGCAGCCAAGATGGGGCGGGGAGCACAGATACGCAGTATTTT
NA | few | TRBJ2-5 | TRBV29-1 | CSAAGAEARTQYF | TGCAGCGCTGCGGGGGCGGAGGCGCGGACCCAGTACTTC
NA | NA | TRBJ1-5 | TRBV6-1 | CASSERGNQPQHF | TGTGCCAGCAGTGAAAGGGGTAATCAGCCCCAGCATTTT
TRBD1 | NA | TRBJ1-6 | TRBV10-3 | CAISAPGQGASPLHF | TGTGCCATCAGCGCCCCGGGACAGGGGGCTTCACCCCTCCACTTT
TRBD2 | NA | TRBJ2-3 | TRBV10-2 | CASRTGTSSSTDTQYF | TGCGCCAGCAGGACCGGGACTAGCTCTAGCACAGATACGCAGTATTTT
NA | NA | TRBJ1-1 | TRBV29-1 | CSGRELDTEAFF | TGCAGCGGCCGGGAGCTAGACACTGAAGCTTTCTTT
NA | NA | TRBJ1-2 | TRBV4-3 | CASSNSPGGYTF | TGCGCCAGCAGCAATAGCCCCGGTGGCTACACCTTC
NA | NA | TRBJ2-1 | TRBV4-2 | CASSQVYGTNQGLRVDNEQFF | TGTGCCAGCAGCCAAGTCTATGGGACCAATCAGGGGTTGCGAGTTGACAATGAGCAGTTCTTC
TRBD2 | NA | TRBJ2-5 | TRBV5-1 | CASSPSSGVPQETQYF | TGCGCCAGCAGCCCCTCTAGCGGGGTCCCTCAAGAGACCCAGTACTTC
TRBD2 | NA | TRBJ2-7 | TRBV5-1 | CASSLGTSGLYEQYF | TGCGCCAGCAGCCTTGGGACTAGCGGCCTCTACGAGCAGTACTTC